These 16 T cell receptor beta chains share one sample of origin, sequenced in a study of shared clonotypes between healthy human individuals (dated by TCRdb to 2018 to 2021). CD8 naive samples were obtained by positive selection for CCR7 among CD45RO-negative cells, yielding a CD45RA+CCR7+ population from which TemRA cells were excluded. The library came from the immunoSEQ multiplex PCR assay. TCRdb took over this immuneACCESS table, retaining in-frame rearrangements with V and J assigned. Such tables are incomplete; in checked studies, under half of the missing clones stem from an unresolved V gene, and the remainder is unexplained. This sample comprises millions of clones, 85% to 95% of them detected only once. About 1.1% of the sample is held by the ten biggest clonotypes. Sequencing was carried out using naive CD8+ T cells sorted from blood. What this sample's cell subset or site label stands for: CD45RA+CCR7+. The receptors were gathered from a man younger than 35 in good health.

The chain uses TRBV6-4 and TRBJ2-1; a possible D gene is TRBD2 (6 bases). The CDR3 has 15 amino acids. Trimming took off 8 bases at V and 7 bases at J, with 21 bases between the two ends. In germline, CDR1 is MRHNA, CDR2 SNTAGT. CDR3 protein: CASSQETGVGNEQFF. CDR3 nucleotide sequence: TGTGCCAGCTCCCAGGAAACGGGAGTAGGTAATGAGCAGTTCTTC.

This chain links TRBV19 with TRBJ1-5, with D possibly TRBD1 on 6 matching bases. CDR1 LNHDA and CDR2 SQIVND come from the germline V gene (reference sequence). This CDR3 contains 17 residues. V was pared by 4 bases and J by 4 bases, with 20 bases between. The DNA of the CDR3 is TGTGCCAGTAGTAGGTCCCCAGGGGCCCCGGGAAATCAGCCCCAGCATTTT. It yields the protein CASSRSPGAPGNQPQHF.

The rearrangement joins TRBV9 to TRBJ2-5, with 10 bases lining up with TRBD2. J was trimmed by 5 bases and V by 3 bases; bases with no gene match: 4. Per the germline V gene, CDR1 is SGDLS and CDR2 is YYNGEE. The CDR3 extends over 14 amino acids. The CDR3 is CASSASGGAETQYF. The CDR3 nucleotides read TGTGCCAGCAGCGCCAGCGGGGGGGCGGAGACCCAGTACTTC.

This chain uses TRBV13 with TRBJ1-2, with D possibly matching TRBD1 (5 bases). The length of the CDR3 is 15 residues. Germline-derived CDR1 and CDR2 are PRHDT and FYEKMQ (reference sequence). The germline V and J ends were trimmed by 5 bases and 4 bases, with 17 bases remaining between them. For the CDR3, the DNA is TGTGCCAGCAGCCACTCCACAGGTCCGTTCTATGGCTACACCTTC. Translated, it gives CASSHSTGPFYGYTF.

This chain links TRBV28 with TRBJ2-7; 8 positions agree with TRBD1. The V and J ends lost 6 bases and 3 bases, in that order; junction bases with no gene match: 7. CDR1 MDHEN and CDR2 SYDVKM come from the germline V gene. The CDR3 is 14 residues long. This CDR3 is CASRPGQGGYEQYF. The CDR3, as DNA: TGTGCCAGCAGACCCGGACAGGGAGGCTACGAGCAGTACTTC.

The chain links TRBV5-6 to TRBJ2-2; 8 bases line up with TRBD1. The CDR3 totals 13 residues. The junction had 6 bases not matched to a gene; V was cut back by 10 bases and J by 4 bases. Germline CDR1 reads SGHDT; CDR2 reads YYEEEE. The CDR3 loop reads CAGRTGSTGELFF. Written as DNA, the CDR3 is TGTGCCGGACGGACAGGGTCCACCGGGGAGCTGTTTTTT. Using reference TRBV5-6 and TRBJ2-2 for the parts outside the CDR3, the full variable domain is DAGVTQSPTHLIKTRGQQVTLRCSPKSGHDTVSWYQQALGQGPQFIFQYYEEEERQRGNFPDRFSGHQFPNYSSELNVNALLLGDSALYLCAGRTGSTGELFFGEGSRLTVL.

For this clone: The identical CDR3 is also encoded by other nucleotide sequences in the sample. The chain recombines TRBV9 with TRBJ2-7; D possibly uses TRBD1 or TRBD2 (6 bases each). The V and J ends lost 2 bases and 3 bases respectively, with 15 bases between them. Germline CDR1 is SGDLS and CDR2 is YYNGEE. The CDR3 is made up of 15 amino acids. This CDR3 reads CASSVSGAGIYEQYF. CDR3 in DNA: TGTGCCAGCAGCGTTTCGGGGGCAGGTATCTACGAGCAGTACTTC.

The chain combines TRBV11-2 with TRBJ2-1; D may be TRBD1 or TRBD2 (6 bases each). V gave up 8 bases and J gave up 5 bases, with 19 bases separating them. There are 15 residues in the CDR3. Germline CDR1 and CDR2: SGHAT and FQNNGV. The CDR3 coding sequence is TGTGCCAGCCTTTCAAGGGGGGAAGAGCACAATGAGCAGTTCTTC. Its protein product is CASLSRGEEHNEQFF. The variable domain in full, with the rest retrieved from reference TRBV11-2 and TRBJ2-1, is EAGVAQSPRYKIIEKRQSVAFWCNPISGHATLYWYQQILGQGPKLLIQFQNNGVVDDSQLPKDRFSAERLKGVDSTLKIQPAKLEDSAVYLCASLSRGEEHNEQFFGPGTRLTVL.

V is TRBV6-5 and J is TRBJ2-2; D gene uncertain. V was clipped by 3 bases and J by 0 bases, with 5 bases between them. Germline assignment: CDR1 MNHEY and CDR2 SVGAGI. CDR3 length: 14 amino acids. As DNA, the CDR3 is TGTGCCAGCAGTTATGCCCCGAACACCGGGGAGCTGTTTTTT. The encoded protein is CASSYAPNTGELFF.

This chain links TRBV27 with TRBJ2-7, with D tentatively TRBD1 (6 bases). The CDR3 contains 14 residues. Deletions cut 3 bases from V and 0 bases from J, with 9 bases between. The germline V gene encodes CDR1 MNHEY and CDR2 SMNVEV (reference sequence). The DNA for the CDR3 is TGTGCCAGCAGTTTTAGGGGGTTCTCCTACGAGCAGTACTTC. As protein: CASSFRGFSYEQYF.

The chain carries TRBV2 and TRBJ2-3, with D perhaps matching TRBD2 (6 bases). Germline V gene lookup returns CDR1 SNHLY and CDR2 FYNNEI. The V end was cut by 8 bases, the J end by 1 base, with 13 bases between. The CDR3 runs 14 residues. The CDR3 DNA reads TGTGCCAGCTTCACGGGAGAGGGCACAGATACGCAGTATTTT. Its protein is CASFTGEGTDTQYF.

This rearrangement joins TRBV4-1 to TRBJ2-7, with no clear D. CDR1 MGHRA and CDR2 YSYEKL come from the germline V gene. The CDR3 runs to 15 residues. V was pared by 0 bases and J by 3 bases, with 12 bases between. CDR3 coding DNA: TGCGCCAGCAGCCAAGAACAGCCCCCCGTCTACGAGCAGTACTTC. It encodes CASSQEQPPVYEQYF.

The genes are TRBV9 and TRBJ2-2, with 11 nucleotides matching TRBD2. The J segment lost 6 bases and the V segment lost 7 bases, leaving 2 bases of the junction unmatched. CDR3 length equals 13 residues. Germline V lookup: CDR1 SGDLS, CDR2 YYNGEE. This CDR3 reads CASETSGAGELFF. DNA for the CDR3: TGTGCCAGCGAGACTAGCGGGGCCGGGGAGCTGTTTTTT. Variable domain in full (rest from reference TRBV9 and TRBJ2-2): DSGVTQTPKHLITATGQRVTLRCSPRSGDLSVYWYQQSLDQGLQFLIQYYNGEERAKGNILERFSAQQFPDLHSELNLSSLELGDSALYFCASETSGAGELFFGEGSRLTVL.

CDR3 in DNA: TGTGCCAGTAGTCCCCCGTCCGCCGGATTTTACGAGCAGTACTTC. This codes for CASSPPSAGFYEQYF. V and J are TRBV19 and TRBJ2-7, with D unclear. The CDR3 extends over 15 amino acids. Trimming stripped 5 bases from V and 4 bases from J, with 18 bases between. Germline V gene sequence: CDR1 LNHDA, CDR2 SQIVND (reference sequence).

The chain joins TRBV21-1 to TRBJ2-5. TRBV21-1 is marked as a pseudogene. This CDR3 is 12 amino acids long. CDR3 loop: CASNGRRETQYF. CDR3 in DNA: TGTGCCAGCAACGGGCGTCGAGAGACCCAGTACTTC.

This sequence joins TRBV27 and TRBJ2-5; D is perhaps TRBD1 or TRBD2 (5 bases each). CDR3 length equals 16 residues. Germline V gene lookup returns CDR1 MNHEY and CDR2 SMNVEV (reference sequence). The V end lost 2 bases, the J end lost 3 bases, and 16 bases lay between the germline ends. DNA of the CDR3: TGTGCCAGCAGTTTAGGCGCCGGGACCCGTGAAGAGACCCAGTACTTC. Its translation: CASSLGAGTREETQYF.